This TCR beta chain derives from a study of post-analysis software for immune sequencing data. At the level of the study: Included courses were relapsing-remitting and secondary progressive multiple sclerosis; progressive-relapsing multiple sclerosis was also included. Study findings and constraints: Those with multiple sclerosis, the patient group, showed significantly lower normalized Chao1 diversity than controls. With F measure, samples from one preparation batch clustered together strongly. In patients, 4 to 6 TRBV segments were more frequent than in controls, with TRBV5-6, TRBV5-1 and TRBV20-1 among them.

A note on this clonotype: Its antigen remains unknown.

The CDR3 sequence is 11 residues long. CDR1 and CDR2 from the germline V gene are SQVTM and ANQGSEA. Every TCR beta cDNA library bore unique molecular identifiers. T cells numbering 1 to 10 million yielded roughly 0.5 million cDNA molecules. TCRdb reprocessed the PCR reads with MiXCR, giving one entry per CDR3 protein. The sample comprises some 890,000 distinct CDR3 sequences, around 53% of which are singletons, and over 4% rests with the top ten. Sample: blood. This chain joins TRBV29-1 and TRBJ2-4; D is unclear. The J call may be in error: the DNA end matches TRBJ2-7 better. The sequence was obtained from a girl under 18 with multiple sclerosis. The chain's CDR3 is CSVELPGEQYF. In DNA form, the CDR3 reads TGCAGCGTTGAACTACCCGGCGAGCAGTACTTC.